Listed below are T cell receptor beta chains from one sample, sequenced in a study of T cell responses to AZD1222 COVID-19 vaccine. Generated by immunoSEQ multiplex PCR, the TCRdb table keeps only in-frame clones and is missing some. The sample has 120,000 or so clones, less than 95% seen once. Sequenced material: peripheral blood, taken 28 days after the second AZD1222 dose. All receptors derive from an adult who received the AZD1222 COVID-19 vaccine. The CDR3 runs from the conserved cysteine through the conserved F or W.

>TRBV11-2
CASSIPGQGNEKLFF
>TRBV14
CASSLGLAGNRDSYEQYF
>TRBV9
CASSLSLAGGPDEQFF
>TRBV2
CASSERSPGSNQPQHF
>TRBV5-1
CASSLAPGQLDEKLFF
>TRBV2
CASSYRTARSEKLFF
>TRBV27
CASSLYSQNTEAFF
>TRBV15
CATSRNKGGNQPQHF
>TRBV3-1/TRBV3-2
CASSHLSGTYEQYF
>TRBV11-2
CASSLSRTIRDTEAFF
>TRBV3-1/TRBV3-2
CASSQESGGNTIYF
>TRBV10-3
CAISDRGELFF
>TRBV28
CASSTLHSSGNTIYF
>TRBV28
CASSPDRDRGKETQYF
>TRBV3-1/TRBV3-2
CASSQDRGQDTQYF
>TRBV6-5
CASSYSTKRPATEAFF
>TRBV5-5
CASSFRQTYNSPLHF
>TRBV25-1
CASSVAGGQPQHF
>TRBV9
CASSGYFTNTEAFF
>TRBV11-1
CASSLSGRLDEAFF
>TRBV7-9
CASSLESSGNTIYF
>TRBV7-6
CASSSGTGYNSPLHF
>TRBV9
CASSVASNSYEQYF
>TRBV6-5
CASSYHTSGNTGELFF
>TRBV7-6
CASKGQGNYGYTF
>TRBV18
CASSSDRAGYNEQFF
>TRBV27
CASKGDGPNEKLFF
>TRBV2
CASIGSDGERTSGRDTGELFF
>TRBV6-5
CASSPGNRKTYEQYF
>TRBV3-1/TRBV3-2
CASSQDWTGTNTEAFF
>TRBV3-1/TRBV3-2
CASSQPSGRWGNEQFF
>TRBV15
CATSNNSFNQPQHF
>TRBV27
CASGIRRTGLNNRNTEAFF
>TRBV28
CASRHATSGSRYEQYF
>TRBV5-5
CASSLFGSSGNTIYF
>TRBV6-5
CASSNNRQSTEAFF
>TRBV19
CASADRPATNEKLFF
>TRBV10-3
CAISVASDVNTEAFF
>TRBV6-4
CASSPGSGSYEQYF
>TRBV5-1
CASSPGQGLNTEAFF
>TRBV11-3
CASSVSPGTEPRGEQFF
>TRBV29-1
CSVQRGGSNTEAFF
>TRBV2
CAGRMGTEAFF
>TRBV7-9
CASRKADEKLFF
>TRBV19
CASSRTGVRISSGTEAFF
>TRBV6-5
CASGSDFSYGYTF
>TRBV5-1
CASSLSPSGGIRDTQYF
>TRBV3-1/TRBV3-2
CASSPGVSSNQPQHF
>TRBV27
CASSFGGTPKETQYF